This TCR beta chain was captured by sequencing in a study of cytomegalovirus exposure and HLA in healthy donors. The study, taken as a whole, reports: V segments that were indistinguishable, TRBV6-2 and TRBV6-3 among them, were omitted from analysis.

As concerns this clone: The antigen is not known.

The PCR had 60 Vbeta and 13 Jbeta primers. Assay used: immunoSEQ multiplex PCR; TCRdb lists only in-frame clones, some missing. Of under 130,000 clones listed, approximately 69% are singletons. The CDR3 extends over 11 amino acids. Germline CDR1 SGHTA, CDR2 FQGNSA. Trimming took off 1 base at V and 8 bases at J, with 5 bases between the two ends. V and J are TRBV7-2 and TRBJ1-1; D unresolved. The sequence was obtained from a man aged 25 to 40 in good health and CMV-seronegative. Sequencing was done on a sample of PBMCs. The CDR3 is CASSLVREAFF. Here the CDR3 DNA reads TGTGCCAGCAGCTTAGTCAGGGAAGCTTTCTTT.